A single sample is the source of the 26 T cell receptor beta chains below, sequenced in a study of blood T cell repertoires in COVID-19. TCRdb keeps only in-frame clones here, not all; method: immunoSEQ multiplex PCR. There are roughly 420,000 clones in the sample; approximately 87% occur only once, and over 0.9% lies in the top ten. Sequenced sample: PBMCs or T cells enriched from blood (not recorded which). The receptors shown here come from a woman between 25 and 40 years old with acute COVID-19.

The CDR3 nucleotides read TGTGCCAGCAGCTCTAGCGAGGGTACGCAGTATTTT. Protein product: CASSSSEGTQYF. The chain has TRBV6-5 and TRBJ2-3, with TRBD2 as a possible D gene (6 bases). Looked up from germline, CDR1 is MNHEY and CDR2 is SVGAGI. The V end lost 6 bases, the J end lost 8 bases, and 12 bases lay between the germline ends. This CDR3 has 12 amino acids.

This rearrangement joins TRBV4-2 to TRBJ1-4, with 7 bases identical to TRBD1. Germline-derived CDR1 and CDR2 are LGHNA and YNFKEQ. This CDR3 contains 14 residues. V shed 2 bases, J shed 5 bases, and the junction held 2 bases outside the gene matches. In DNA form, the CDR3 reads TGTGCCAGCAGCCAACCGGGACAGAATGAAAAACTGTTTTTT. It is translated as CASSQPGQNEKLFF.

The rearrangement joins TRBV6-5 to TRBJ2-7; perhaps TRBD1 as D (5 bases). This CDR3 spans 13 amino acids. CDR1 is MNHEY, CDR2 SVGAGI, per germline. V shed 5 bases and J shed 2 bases, with 10 bases lying between them. The CDR3 here is CASSTGATYEQYF. As DNA, the CDR3 is TGTGCCAGCAGTACAGGAGCCACCTACGAGCAGTACTTC.

This clone was observed a single time. V gene TRBV5-5 combines with J gene TRBJ2-7, with 7 bases fitting TRBD1. From germline, CDR1 is SGHKS and CDR2 YYEKEE (reference sequence). V shed 4 bases and J 7 bases; nucleotides not matched to a gene: 17. There are 16 residues in the CDR3. The CDR3 spells CASSIAPGQPVEEQYF. The CDR3 coding sequence is TGTGCCAGCAGCATTGCCCCGGGACAGCCCGTAGAAGAGCAGTACTTC.

A word on this clone: Other DNA sequences within the sample encode an identical CDR3. The V and J genes are TRBV19 and TRBJ2-3, with 7 bases fitting TRBD2. This CDR3 is 15 amino acids long. Looked up from germline, CDR1 is LNHDA and CDR2 is SQIVND (reference sequence). V gave up 3 bases and J gave up 1 base; unmatched junction bases: 4. The CDR3 reads CASSISSGGTDTQYF. CDR3 nucleotide sequence: TGTGCCAGTAGTATCTCCAGCGGGGGCACAGATACGCAGTATTTT.

The gene calls are TRBV5-4 and TRBJ2-3; no firm D call. V lost 2 bases, J lost 4 bases, and 8 bases lay in between. Germline V lookup: CDR1 SGHNT, CDR2 YYREEE (reference sequence). CDR3 length: 13 amino acids. CDR3 in DNA: TGTGCCAGCAGCTTTAGCTGGTCAGATACGCAGTATTTT. It yields the protein CASSFSWSDTQYF.

The chain links TRBV6-2 or TRBV6-3 to TRBJ2-1; TRBD1 is a possible D gene (5 bases). V dropped 2 bases and J dropped 8 bases, with 16 bases sitting between them. CDR1 and CDR2 from the germline V gene are MNHEY and SVGEGT. This CDR3 is built from 15 residues. The CDR3 spells CASSYRGLSSDEQFF. CDR3 DNA sequence: TGTGCCAGCAGTTACAGGGGTCTTTCTTCGGATGAGCAGTTCTTC.

The V call is TRBV24-1, the J call TRBJ2-7; D perhaps matches TRBD1 (5 bases). The CDR3 has 14 amino acids. V was trimmed by 3 bases and J by 2 bases, leaving 10 bases between them. Germline lookup yields CDR1 KGHDR and CDR2 SFDVKD. Here the CDR3 reads CATSDQGRPYEQYF. CDR3 DNA: TGTGCCACCAGTGATCAGGGCCGACCCTACGAGCAGTACTTC.

The CDR3 loop is CASSQGRAFSRREQYF. CDR3 sequence (DNA): TGCGCCAGCAGCCAAGGAAGAGCCTTCTCTAGGAGGGAGCAGTACTTC. The chain joins TRBV4-1 to TRBJ2-7, with D perhaps matching TRBD2 (5 bases). Germline V CDR1 and CDR2: MGHRA, YSYEKL. This CDR3 is 16 amino acids long. V was trimmed by 1 base and J by 7 bases, leaving 20 bases between them.

The sample holds one count of this clone. The chain carries TRBV5-6 and TRBJ1-2; 7 bases fit TRBD1. The ends lost 0 bases at V and 4 bases at J; junction bases unmatched: 3. The germline V gene has CDR1 SGHDT and CDR2 YYEEEE. The CDR3 contains 14 residues. CDR3 sequence: CASSLADRPYGYTF. Written as DNA, the CDR3 is TGTGCCAGCAGCTTGGCGGACAGGCCCTATGGCTACACCTTC.

This chain uses TRBV5-1 with TRBJ2-3; 13 bases are shared with TRBD2. Trimming at V came to 4 bases and at J to 0 bases, leaving 5 bases not matched to a gene. The germline V gene has CDR1 SGHRS and CDR2 YFSETQ. The CDR3 sequence is 17 residues long. In DNA form, the CDR3 reads TGCGCCAGCAGCGGGGGACTAGCGGGGACTAGCACAGATACGCAGTATTTT. It translates to CASSGGLAGTSTDTQYF.

V usage is TRBV6-1 and J usage is TRBJ1-6; 8 nucleotides line up with TRBD1. CDR3 length: 15 amino acids. The trim removed 3 bases at V and 6 bases at J, leaving 4 bases unmatched. In germline, CDR1 is MNHNS, CDR2 SASEGT. The CDR3 here is CASSEGTGLNSPLHF. The DNA of the CDR3 is TGTGCCAGCAGTGAGGGGACAGGCCTTAATTCACCCCTCCACTTT.

The rearrangement links TRBV7-9 to TRBJ2-1; D gene unclear. This CDR3 spans 13 amino acids. Germline-derived CDR1 and CDR2 are SEHNR and FQNEAQ (reference sequence). V was trimmed by 5 bases and J by 9 bases, leaving 14 bases between them. Written as DNA, the CDR3 is TGTGCCAGCAGCCATGGGCTGGTCGGTGAGCAGTTCTTC. Its translation: CASSHGLVGEQFF.

The chain recombines TRBV9 with TRBJ2-3, with TRBD2 identical over 9 bases. The CDR3 extends over 17 amino acids. J gave up 4 bases and V 3 bases, and 12 bases lay outside the gene matches. Germline V CDR1 and CDR2: SGDLS, YYNGEE. CDR3 coding DNA: TGTGCCAGCAGCGGAAGAAGCGGGGGGCTCCTCCCAGATACGCAGTATTTT. It is translated as CASSGRSGGLLPDTQYF.

In nucleotides, the CDR3 is TGTGCCAGTAGTGTCGTAGCGGGGTTTTTCAATGAGCAGTTCTTC. Its translation: CASSVVAGFFNEQFF. The chain couples TRBV19 to TRBJ2-1, with 8 bases fitting TRBD2. This CDR3 spans 15 amino acids. The junction had 9 bases not matched to a gene; V was cut back by 5 bases and J by 6 bases. The germline V gene has CDR1 LNHDA and CDR2 SQIVND (reference sequence). The whole variable domain, filled in from reference TRBV19 and TRBJ2-1, reads DGGITQSPKYLFRKEGQNVTLSCEQNLNHDAMYWYRQDPGQGLRLIYYSQIVNDFQKGDIAEGYSVSREKKESFPLTVTSAQKNPTAFYLCASSVVAGFFNEQFFGPGTRLTVL.

This clone was recorded only once. The CDR3 here is CASSPKGQGGGSPLHF. The CDR3 DNA reads as TGTGCCAGCAGTCCAAAGGGACAGGGTGGAGGTTCACCCCTCCACTTT. The gene calls are TRBV27 and TRBJ1-6, with 9 bases aligning to TRBD1. The CDR3 is 16 amino acids. The V segment lost 5 bases and the J segment 9 bases; nucleotides outside the gene matches: 11. CDR1 and CDR2 (germline): MNHEY, SMNVEV (reference sequence).

In DNA, the CDR3 is TGTGCCAGCAGTTTAACTCAGCGTCGCAATTCACCCCTCCACTTT. The encoded protein is CASSLTQRRNSPLHF. The rearrangement joins TRBV28 to TRBJ1-6; D gene uncertain. The CDR3 is made up of 15 amino acids. Trimming cost V 2 bases and J 7 bases, with 12 bases left between them. Germline V CDR1 and CDR2: MDHEN, SYDVKM.

The chain recombines TRBV7-8 with TRBJ1-1; D gene uncertain. V dropped 2 bases and J dropped 1 base, with 5 bases sitting between them. CDR1 and CDR2 from the germline V gene are SGHVS and FQNEAQ. The CDR3 covers 13 residues. The DNA of the CDR3 is TGTGCCAGCAGCTTATACAGGAACACTGAAGCTTTCTTT. Protein sequence: CASSLYRNTEAFF.

The chain uses TRBV19 and TRBJ2-1, with 9 bases matching TRBD1. Trimming took 3 bases from V and 7 from J; bases not matched to a gene: 7. There are 15 residues in the CDR3. CDR1 is LNHDA, CDR2 SQIVND, per germline (reference sequence). The CDR3 is CASSMAQGAWNEQFF. For the CDR3, the DNA is TGTGCCAGTAGTATGGCACAGGGGGCCTGGAATGAGCAGTTCTTC.

This chain joins TRBV4-1 and TRBJ2-5, with D perhaps TRBD2 (6 bases). V lost 8 bases and J lost 7, with 20 bases in between. CDR1 and CDR2 (germline): MGHRA, YSYEKL. The CDR3 runs to 14 residues. The CDR3 region has the DNA TGCGCCAGCCTAGCGCCGGGGACTGTTCGGACCCAGTACTTC. Translating gives CASLAPGTVRTQYF.

V gene TRBV6-2 or TRBV6-3 combines with J gene TRBJ2-7; TRBD1 matches at 9 bases. From germline, CDR1 is MNHEY and CDR2 SVGEGT. With V trimmed by 5 bases and J by 0 bases, 2 bases remained unmatched. This CDR3 has 14 amino acids. In DNA form, the CDR3 reads TGTGCCAGCAGTAGGACAGGGGCCTCCTACGAGCAGTACTTC. This sequence encodes CASSRTGASYEQYF.

This sequence joins TRBV14 and TRBJ2-7, with TRBD1 as a possible D gene (5 bases). Germline lookup yields CDR1 SGHDN and CDR2 FVKESK. The CDR3 has 13 residues. V lost 0 bases and J lost 9, with 12 bases in between. The CDR3 loop reads CASSQDRGSGQYF. The CDR3 nucleotides read TGTGCCAGCAGCCAAGATAGGGGCTCCGGGCAGTACTTC.

This chain uses TRBV9 with TRBJ1-1; D remains ambiguous. Germline V gives CDR1 SGDLS, CDR2 YYNGEE. This CDR3 has 12 amino acids. V lost 0 bases and J lost 7, with 7 bases in between. CDR3 protein: CASSVDTGEAFF. The DNA for the CDR3 is TGTGCCAGCAGCGTAGACACGGGTGAAGCTTTCTTT.

The chain has TRBV12-3 or TRBV12-4 and TRBJ2-7; 7 positions match TRBD1. Trimming removed 5 bases from V and 6 bases from J; junction bases left unmatched: 7. This CDR3 comprises 13 residues. CDR3 DNA sequence: TGTGCCAGCAGTCGACGTACAGGGGTCGAGCAGTACTTC. Translation gives CASSRRTGVEQYF.

The chain recombines TRBV3-1 (or the pseudogene TRBV3-2) with TRBJ2-2, with D maybe TRBD2 (5 bases). Germline V gives CDR1 LGHDT, CDR2 YNNKEL (reference sequence). This CDR3 spans 16 amino acids. V was clipped by 3 bases and J by 3 bases, with 14 bases between them. The CDR3 nucleotides read TGTGCCAGCAGCCAGGCCCCGGGAATCGACACCGGGGAGCTGTTTTTT. This gives the protein CASSQAPGIDTGELFF.

The sample holds one count of this clone. The chain is built from TRBV4-1 and TRBJ1-2; D is perhaps TRBD1 (5 bases). Germline V gene sequence: CDR1 MGHRA, CDR2 YSYEKL. V lost 3 bases and J 8 bases, leaving 13 bases between the germline ends. This CDR3 has 13 amino acids. The CDR3 nucleotides are TGCGCCAGCAGCCAGGTTTCCAGGGCGGGCTACACCTTC. It yields the protein CASSQVSRAGYTF.